The 13 T cell receptor beta chains below all came from one sample that was sequenced in a study of memory CD4+ T cells and cytomegalovirus serostatus. The sort gate was single viable CD3+CD4+CD8-CD45RO+ cells for memory CD4+ T cells. Produced via immunoSEQ multiplex PCR; TCRdb's table is partial and in-frame only. This table holds around 84,000 clones, around 80% found once. Sequencing used memory CD4+ T cells from blood. The receptors derive from an adult in good health and CMV-seronegative.

This clone was counted many times. V and J are TRBV28 and TRBJ1-1; D call uncertain. V gave up 2 bases and J gave up 3 bases, with 7 bases separating them. The CDR3 has 13 residues. Germline assignment: CDR1 MDHEN and CDR2 SYDVKM. The DNA for the CDR3 is TGTGCCAGCAGTTTAGCCCGTTACACTGAAGCTTTCTTT. Protein sequence: CASSLARYTEAFF.

The V and J genes are TRBV2 and TRBJ1-1; D is unclear. The CDR3 has 12 residues. Germline V gene data show CDR1 as SNHLY and CDR2 as FYNNEI. The ends were cut back, 5 bases at V and 5 bases at J, with 9 bases in the middle. CDR3 protein: CASSNGRTEAFF. The CDR3 DNA reads as TGTGCCAGCAGTAACGGACGGACTGAAGCTTTCTTT.

The V gene is TRBV2, the J gene TRBJ1-1; D uncertain. Germline V gives CDR1 SNHLY, CDR2 FYNNEI. The CDR3 length is 13 residues. Trimming left V 5 bases short and J 4 bases short, with 11 bases between. The chain's CDR3 is CASSPWEVTEAFF. The DNA for the CDR3 is TGTGCCAGCAGTCCATGGGAGGTCACTGAAGCTTTCTTT.

CDR3 residues: CASSGSSYNEQFF. In nucleotides, the CDR3 is TGTGCCAGCTCGGGGAGCTCCTACAATGAGCAGTTCTTC. The V gene is TRBV7-9, the J gene TRBJ2-1, with D possibly TRBD2 on 5 matching bases. Germline assignment: CDR1 SEHNR and CDR2 FQNEAQ (reference sequence). Trimming shortened V by 8 bases and J by 0 bases, and 8 bases separated the two germline ends. This CDR3 region has 13 residues.

This clone has a count of ten or more. The same CDR3 also results from other DNA sequences found in this sample. The chain carries TRBV30 and TRBJ2-5; D is possibly TRBD2 (5 bases). V dropped 0 bases and J dropped 5 bases, with 7 bases sitting between them. CDR1 is GTSNPN and CDR2 is SVGIG in the germline V gene (reference sequence). This CDR3 region has 12 residues. Here the CDR3 DNA reads TGTGCCTGGAGTGTCGGGGTGGAGACCCAGTACTTC. It is translated as CAWSVGVETQYF.

The V call is TRBV14, the J call TRBJ2-7; D uncertain. Germline-derived CDR1 and CDR2 are SGHDN and FVKESK. V lost 5 bases and J 0 bases, leaving 2 bases between the germline ends. The CDR3 is made up of 11 amino acids. This chain's CDR3 is CASSFSYEQYF. CDR3 sequence (DNA): TGTGCCAGCAGCTTCTCCTACGAGCAGTACTTC.

The rearrangement joins TRBV15 to TRBJ2-1, with 7 bases fitting TRBD1. V lost 0 bases and J lost 8; bases outside the gene matches: 10. CDR3 length: 16 residues. The germline V gene has CDR1 LNHNV and CDR2 YYDKDF (reference sequence). The CDR3 sequence is CATSRDRGQLWDEQFF. Written as DNA, the CDR3 is TGTGCCACCAGCAGAGATCGGGGACAGCTCTGGGATGAGCAGTTCTTC.

The J gene is TRBJ1-4, the V gene TRBV19; TRBD1 matches 7 bases. V gave up 6 bases and J gave up 4 bases; unmatched junction bases: 8. The CDR3 has 15 residues. Per the germline V gene, CDR1 is LNHDA and CDR2 is SQIVND (reference sequence). The DNA for the CDR3 is TGTGCCAGTAGAAATAGGGACAGACTTAATGAAAAACTGTTTTTT. It encodes CASRNRDRLNEKLFF.

The rearrangement joins TRBV6-1 to TRBJ1-1; possibly TRBD1 for D (6 bases). Germline CDR1 MNHNS, CDR2 SASEGT. V dropped 7 bases and J dropped 8 bases, with 20 bases sitting between them. The CDR3 loop spans 14 amino acids. The DNA for the CDR3 is TGTGCCAGCATCCGGGATAGGGGGTATAGCGAAGCTTTCTTT. Protein: CASIRDRGYSEAFF.

V is TRBV4-2 and J is TRBJ2-7; tentatively, D is TRBD1 (7 bases). CDR3 length equals 16 residues. Trimming left V 3 bases short and J 0 bases short, with 15 bases between. Per the germline V gene, CDR1 is LGHNA and CDR2 is YNFKEQ. This chain's CDR3 is CASSQLGQEGSYEQYF. CDR3 DNA sequence: TGTGCCAGCAGCCAGTTAGGACAGGAGGGCTCCTACGAGCAGTACTTC.

This chain links TRBV30 with TRBJ1-4, with a weak D call TRBD1 (6 bases). The V and J ends lost 0 bases and 10 bases respectively, with 12 bases between them. The CDR3 covers 13 residues. Germline loops: CDR1 GTSNPN, CDR2 SVGIG (reference sequence). CDR3 amino acids: CAWSVGGGRKLFF. CDR3 coding DNA: TGTGCCTGGAGTGTGGGGGGCGGACGAAAACTGTTTTTT.

The J gene is TRBJ2-7, the V gene TRBV6-1; TRBD1 matches at 10 bases. CDR3 size: 15 residues. Germline values: CDR1 MNHNS, CDR2 SASEGT. The trim removed 7 bases at V and 6 bases at J, leaving 12 bases unmatched. CDR3 sequence (DNA): TGTGCCAGCATTCCTCTAGGTGGGGACAGGGGCGAGCAGTACTTC. Protein product: CASIPLGGDRGEQYF.

V gene TRBV9 combines with J gene TRBJ2-2; D might be TRBD2 (7 bases). The CDR3 is 13 residues long. CDR1 and CDR2 from the germline V gene are SGDLS and YYNGEE. V lost 7 bases and J lost 7, with 14 bases in between. The CDR3 here is CASQRDTVGELFF. DNA for the CDR3: TGTGCCAGCCAGCGGGACACGGTCGGGGAGCTGTTTTTT.